Sequencing of this T cell receptor (beta chain) was carried out in a study of Graves' ophthalmopathy and Graves' hyperthyroidism. RNA transcripts were the source from which TCR beta CDR3 regions were amplified. The authors performed first-round RT-PCR with HTBI primers and then a second-round multiplex PCR. TCRdb re-analysed the multiplex PCR reads in MiXCR, keeping a single row per CDR3 protein. The repertoire holds approximately 480,000 distinct CDR3 sequences, with about 15% as singletons. Many counts were recorded for this clonotype. Its antigen remains unidentified. Findings and caveats of the study: Most expanded thyroid clonotypes above 0.001 frequency also appeared in blood. Ophthalmopathy progression was predicted by the model at 60% to 71% sensitivity and 72% to 80% specificity. Ophthalmopathy and stable hyperthyroidism were discriminated by a 13-signature model, with over 85% sensitivity and about 84% specificity.

Having ophthalmopathy, the donors showed moderate-to-severe activity, CAS ≥3 and NOSPECS ≥4, with disease lasting under 3 months. The receptor was derived from a woman aged 30 to 39 with Graves' ophthalmopathy. Sequenced input: blood.

CDR3 DNA: TGTGCCAGCAGTCCCGGGGACAGGCCCCGGACGGGAGAGCAGTACTTC. Translated: CASSPGDRPRTGEQYF. V usage is TRBV27 and J usage is TRBJ2-7; 8 positions agree with TRBD1. The CDR3 has 16 amino acids. Germline V gives CDR1 MNHEY, CDR2 SMNVEV (reference sequence). V shed 5 bases, J shed 7 bases, and the junction held 16 bases outside the gene matches.